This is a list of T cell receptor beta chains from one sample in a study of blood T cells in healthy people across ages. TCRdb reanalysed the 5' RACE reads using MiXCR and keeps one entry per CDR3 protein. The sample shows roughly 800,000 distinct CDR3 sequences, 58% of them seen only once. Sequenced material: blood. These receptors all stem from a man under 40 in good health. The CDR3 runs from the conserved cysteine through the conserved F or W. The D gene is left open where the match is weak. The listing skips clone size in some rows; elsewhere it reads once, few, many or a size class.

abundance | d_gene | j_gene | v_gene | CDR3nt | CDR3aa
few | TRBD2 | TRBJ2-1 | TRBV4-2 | TGTGCCAGCAGCCAATTTCAGACTAGCGGGAGTAATGAGCAGTTCTTC | CASSQFQTSGSNEQFF
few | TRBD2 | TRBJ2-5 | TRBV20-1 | TGCAGTGCTCCACGGGACTACGAGTACCAAGAGACCCAGTACTTC | CSAPRDYEYQETQYF
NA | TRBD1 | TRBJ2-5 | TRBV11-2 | TGTGCCAGCATCCCCGGGACAGGGAGGGGGACCCAGTACTTC | CASIPGTGRGTQYF
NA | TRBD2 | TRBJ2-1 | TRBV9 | TGTGCCAGCAGCGCTAGCGGGGGCTACTACAATGAGCAGTTCTTC | CASSASGGYYNEQFF
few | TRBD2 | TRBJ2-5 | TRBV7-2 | TGTGCCAGCAGCTTAGTCGGGGGGGGGTTGAGTGAGACCCAGTACTTC | CASSLVGGGLSETQYF
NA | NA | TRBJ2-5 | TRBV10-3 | TGTGCCACCGCCGTCGAACTAGACTCTCCGGAGACCCAGTACTTC | CATAVELDSPETQYF
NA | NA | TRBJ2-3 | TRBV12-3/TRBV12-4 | TGTGCCAGCAGTCGGGGAAGATCAGCGAGGAGCACAGATACGCAGTATTTT | CASSRGRSARSTDTQYF
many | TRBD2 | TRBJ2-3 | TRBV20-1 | TGCAGTGCTAGAGGATTAGCCGGGGGGAGCACAGATACGCAGTATTTT | CSARGLAGGSTDTQYF
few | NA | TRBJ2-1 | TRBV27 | TGTGCCAGCAGGAAAAGTGGGGAGCAGTTCTTC | CASRKSGEQFF
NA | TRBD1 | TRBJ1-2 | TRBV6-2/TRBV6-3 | TGTGCCAGTAGCCGGGACAGCTTCCCTTATGGCTACACCTTC | CASSRDSFPYGYTF
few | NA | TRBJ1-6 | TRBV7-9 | TGTGCCAGCAGCGCTCCACTAAGTGGGGACTATAATTCACCCCTCCACTTT | CASSAPLSGDYNSPLHF
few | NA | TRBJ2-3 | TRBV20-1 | TGCAGTGCTAGATCCGACGATCTAGTCACAGATACGCAGTATTTT | CSARSDDLVTDTQYF
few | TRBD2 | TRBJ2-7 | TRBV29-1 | TGCAGCGTTGAAGATCTCACAGCGGGAGGGGACGAGCAGTACTTC | CSVEDLTAGGDEQYF
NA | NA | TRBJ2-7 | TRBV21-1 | TGTGCCAGCAGCAAAGCGCTAGGTAGCGGGAGGGAAAGTACCTACGAGCAGTACTTC | CASSKALGSGRESTYEQYF
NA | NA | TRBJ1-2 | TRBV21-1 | TGTGCCAGCAGCAAGGCGGGAAGTAACTATGGCTACACCTTC | CASSKAGSNYGYTF
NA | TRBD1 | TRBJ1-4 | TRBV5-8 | TGTGCCAGCAGCTTGGACACAGGGGTAAAACTGTTTTTT | CASSLDTGVKLFF
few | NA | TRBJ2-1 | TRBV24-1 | TGTGCCACCAGTGATTTTACTGAGCAGTTCTTC | CATSDFTEQFF
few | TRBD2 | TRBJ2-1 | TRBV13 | TGTGCCAGCTACGGGACAGCCCTCGATGGGACTAGCGGGAGGGCATACAATGAGCAGTTCTTC | CASYGTALDGTSGRAYNEQFF
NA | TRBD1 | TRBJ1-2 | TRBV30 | TGTGCCTGGAGTGTAGGGACAGGGGGCTATGGCTACACCTTC | CAWSVGTGGYGYTF
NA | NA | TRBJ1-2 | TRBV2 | TGTGCCAGCAGTTCAAGCGGGACGGTGGGGGGCTACACCTTC | CASSSSGTVGGYTF
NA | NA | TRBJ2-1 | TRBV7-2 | TGTGCCAGCAGCAACCGGGGTAATGAGCAGTTCTTC | CASSNRGNEQFF
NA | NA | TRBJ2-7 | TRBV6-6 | TGTGCCAGCAGTTACTCCGATCACAGGGCCAGTCACTACGAGCAGTACTTC | CASSYSDHRASHYEQYF
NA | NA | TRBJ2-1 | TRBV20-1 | TGCAGTGCTAGAGATGGGGCCCTTGCAAACAATGAGCAGTTCTTC | CSARDGALANNEQFF
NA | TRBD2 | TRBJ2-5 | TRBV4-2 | TGTGCCAGCAGCCAAGAAACGGGAGGTGAGCAGTACTTC | CASSQETGGEQYF
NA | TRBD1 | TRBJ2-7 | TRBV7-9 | TGTGCCAGCAGACCGGGACAGGGGTTCGAGCAGTACTTC | CASRPGQGFEQYF
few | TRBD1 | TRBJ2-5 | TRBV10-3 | TGTGCCATCGGGACCGGGACAGGGGAGACCCAGTACTTC | CAIGTGTGETQYF
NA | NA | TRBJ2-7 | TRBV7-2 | TGTGCCAGCAGCTTAGGCCCCATAGGGATGGAGCAGTACTTC | CASSLGPIGMEQYF
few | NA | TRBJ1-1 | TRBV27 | TGTGCCAGCAGTTTTCGGTCGAACACTGAAGCTTTCTTT | CASSFRSNTEAFF
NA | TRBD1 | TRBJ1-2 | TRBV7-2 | TGTGCCAGCAGCTCACAAAAAGGGACAGTCTATGGCTACACCTTC | CASSSQKGTVYGYTF
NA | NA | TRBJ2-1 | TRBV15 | TGTGCCACCAGCAGAGATGGTCCATGGCAGTTCTTC | CATSRDGPWQFF
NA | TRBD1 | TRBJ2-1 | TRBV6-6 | TGTGCCAGCAGTTATAAGAGGGGGCTAGGAAAAGAGACCCAGTTCTTC | CASSYKRGLGKETQFF
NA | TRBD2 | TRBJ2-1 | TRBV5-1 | TGCGCCAGCAGCGGGGAGGGACCCTCCTACAATGAGCAGTTCTTC | CASSGEGPSYNEQFF
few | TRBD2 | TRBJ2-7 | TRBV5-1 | TGCGCCAGCTCCGGCGGGACTAGCGAAGCCTACGAGCAGTACTTC | CASSGGTSEAYEQYF
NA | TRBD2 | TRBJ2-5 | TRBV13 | TGTGCCAGCAGCTTTCTAGCGGGGGCTTTCGGGGAGCAGTACTTC | CASSFLAGAFGEQYF
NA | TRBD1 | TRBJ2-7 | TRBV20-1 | TGCAGTGCCCCAGGGACAGGGGCTAGCTACGAGCAGTACTTC | CSAPGTGASYEQYF
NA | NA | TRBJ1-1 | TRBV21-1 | NA | CASSKKSWGTGAPWNTEAFF
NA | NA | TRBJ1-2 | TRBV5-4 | TGTGCCAGCAGCAGTATAGCTAACTATGGCTACACCTTC | CASSSIANYGYTF
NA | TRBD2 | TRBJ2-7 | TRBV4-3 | TGCGCCAGCAGCCCGAGGACTAGCGGGAGGACCCCCTACGAGCAGTACTTC | CASSPRTSGRTPYEQYF
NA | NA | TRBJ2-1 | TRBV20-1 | TGCAGTGCCCCCTGGCTCAATGAGCAGTTCTTC | CSAPWLNEQFF
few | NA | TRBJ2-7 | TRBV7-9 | TGTGCCAGCAGCCAACTACACCGACAGGAGAACTCCTACGAGCAGTACTTC | CASSQLHRQENSYEQYF
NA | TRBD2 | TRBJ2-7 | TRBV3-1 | TGTGCCAGCAGCCAAGATGCACTAGCGGGCTCCTACGAGCAGTACTTC | CASSQDALAGSYEQYF
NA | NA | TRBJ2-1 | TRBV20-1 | TGCAGTGCTAGAGATAACGGGCGAACAGATCCCTACAATGAGCAGTTCTTC | CSARDNGRTDPYNEQFF
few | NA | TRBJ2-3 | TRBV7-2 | TGTGCCAGCAGCTTAAATCAGCTCACAGATACGCAGTATTTT | CASSLNQLTDTQYF
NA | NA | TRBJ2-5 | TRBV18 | TGTGCCAGCTCACCAGTCGAAGAGACCCAGTACTTC | CASSPVEETQYF
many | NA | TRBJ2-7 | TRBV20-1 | TGCAGTGCTAGAGATCTCGACGGGAACTACGAGCAGTACTTC | CSARDLDGNYEQYF
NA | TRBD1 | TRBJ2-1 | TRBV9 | TGTGCCAGCAGCCCCTCGGGACAGGGCCATGAGCAGTTCTTC | CASSPSGQGHEQFF
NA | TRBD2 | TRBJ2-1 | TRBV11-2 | TGTGCCAGCAGCTTAGATAGGCTAGCGGGACGATACAATGAGCAGTTCTTC | CASSLDRLAGRYNEQFF
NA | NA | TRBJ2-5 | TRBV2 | TGTGCCAGCAGTATACGCCCTGAGACCCAGTACTTC | CASSIRPETQYF
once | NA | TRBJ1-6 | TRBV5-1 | TGCGCCAGCAGCCGGGAACAGGGCCCCGGTTCACCCCTCCACTTT | CASSREQGPGSPLHF
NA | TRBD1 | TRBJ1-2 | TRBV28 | TGTGCCAGCAGTTTTTCCCGGACAGGGACGGGTGGCTACACCTTC | CASSFSRTGTGGYTF
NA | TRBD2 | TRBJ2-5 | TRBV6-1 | TGTGCCAGCAGTGAAGGACTAGCGGGGGTGGGGACCCAGTACTTC | CASSEGLAGVGTQYF
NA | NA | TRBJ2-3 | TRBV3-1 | TGTGCCAGCAGCCAAGATGTAATAGCTCGGGCAGATACGCAGTATTTT | CASSQDVIARADTQYF
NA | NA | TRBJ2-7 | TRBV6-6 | TGTGCCAGCCTTCCTGGGCCCGCCTACGAGCAGTACTTC | CASLPGPAYEQYF
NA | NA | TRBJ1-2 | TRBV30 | TGTGCCTGTCAGGGTGGCTATGACTATGGCTACACCTTC | CACQGGYDYGYTF
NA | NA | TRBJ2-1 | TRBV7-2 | TGTGCCAGCAGCCTCCCTTCGGGGAAATCTACAGTCGACAATGAGCAGTTCTTC | CASSLPSGKSTVDNEQFF
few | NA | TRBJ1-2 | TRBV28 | TGTGCCAGCAGTAGCCCCGTCCGGGGGGACACCTTC | CASSSPVRGDTF
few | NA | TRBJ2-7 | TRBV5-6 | TGTGCCAGCAGCTCCGGTCCGGGGGCTTCCTACGAGCAGTACTTC | CASSSGPGASYEQYF
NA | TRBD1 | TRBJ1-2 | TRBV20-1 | TGCAGTGCCCAACCCTCCCGGACAGGCTTCTATGGCTACACCTTC | CSAQPSRTGFYGYTF
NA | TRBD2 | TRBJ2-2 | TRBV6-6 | TGTGCCAGCAGTAAGGGACTAGCGGTTTTTCCCGGGGAGCTGTTTTTT | CASSKGLAVFPGELFF
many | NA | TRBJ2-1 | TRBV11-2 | TGTGCCAGCAAACGTCACAATGAGCAGTTCTTC | CASKRHNEQFF